This T cell receptor beta chain was recorded in a study of blood T cell repertoires in COVID-19. The wider study: Researchers got acute and convalescent COVID-19 samples from the United States, Italy and Spain. PBMCs, B-cell-depleted T cells, or T cells were the source of the cDNA or gDNA that made up the material.

Original analysis: From reference gene primer amplification, estimates of nucleated cell counts were derived. The assay was immunoSEQ multiplex PCR, and TCRdb's table has in-frame clones only and misses some. The V and J calls and clone size come from that table; D and trimming were worked out from the DNA. Among about 240,000 clones, roughly 80% were seen once, and the ten largest hold roughly a tenth. In germline, CDR1 is MNHNY, CDR2 SVGAGI (reference sequence). Trimming pared 5 bases from V and 0 bases from J, leaving 11 bases between. This CDR3 region has 15 residues. This sequence originates from a woman older than 75 with acute or convalescent COVID-19. The sample consisted of peripheral blood. The chain employs TRBV6-6 and TRBJ1-3; D gene ambiguous. The CDR3 nucleotides read TGTGCCAGCAGTACGGCCACGGGCTCTGGAAACACCATATATTTT. Residues: CASSTATGSGNTIYF.